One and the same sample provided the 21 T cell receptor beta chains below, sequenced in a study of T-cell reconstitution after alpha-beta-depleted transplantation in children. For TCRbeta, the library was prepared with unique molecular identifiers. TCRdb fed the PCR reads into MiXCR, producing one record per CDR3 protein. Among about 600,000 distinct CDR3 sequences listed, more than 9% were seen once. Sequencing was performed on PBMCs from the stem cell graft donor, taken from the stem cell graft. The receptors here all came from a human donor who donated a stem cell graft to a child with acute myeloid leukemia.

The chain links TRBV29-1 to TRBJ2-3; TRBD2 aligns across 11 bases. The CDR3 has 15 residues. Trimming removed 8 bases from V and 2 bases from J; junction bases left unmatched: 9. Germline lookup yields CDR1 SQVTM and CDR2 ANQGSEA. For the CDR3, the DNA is TGCAGCTCGCGGACTAGCGGGCCGCCCACAGATACGCAGTATTTT. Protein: CSSRTSGPPTDTQYF.

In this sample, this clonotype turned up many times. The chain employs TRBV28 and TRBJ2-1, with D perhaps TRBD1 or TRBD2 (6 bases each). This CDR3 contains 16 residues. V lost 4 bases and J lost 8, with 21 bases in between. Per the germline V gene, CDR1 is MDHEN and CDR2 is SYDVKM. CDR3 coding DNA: TGTGCCAGCAGTTCTCCGACCCTAGGACAGCGGGATGAGCAGTTCTTC. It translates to CASSSPTLGQRDEQFF.

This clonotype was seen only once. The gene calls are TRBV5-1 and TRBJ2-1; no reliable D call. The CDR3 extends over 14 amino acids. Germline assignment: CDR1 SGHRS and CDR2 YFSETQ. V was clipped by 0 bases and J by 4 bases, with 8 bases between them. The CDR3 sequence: CASSLDPQYNEQFF. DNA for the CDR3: TGCGCCAGCAGCTTGGATCCCCAATACAATGAGCAGTTCTTC.

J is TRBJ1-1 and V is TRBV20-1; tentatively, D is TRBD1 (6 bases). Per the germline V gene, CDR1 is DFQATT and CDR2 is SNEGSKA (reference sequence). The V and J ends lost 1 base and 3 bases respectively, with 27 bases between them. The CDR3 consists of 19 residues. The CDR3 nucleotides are TGCAGTGCTAGAGCTCTGCTTTCTCCACAGGGCATTGTGGACACTGAAGCTTTCTTT. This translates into CSARALLSPQGIVDTEAFF.

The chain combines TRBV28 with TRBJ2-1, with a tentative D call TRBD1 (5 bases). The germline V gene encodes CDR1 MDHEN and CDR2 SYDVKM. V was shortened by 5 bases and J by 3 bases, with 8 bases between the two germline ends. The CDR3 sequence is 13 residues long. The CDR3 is CASSPQVYNEQFF. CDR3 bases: TGTGCCAGCAGTCCACAGGTCTACAATGAGCAGTTCTTC.

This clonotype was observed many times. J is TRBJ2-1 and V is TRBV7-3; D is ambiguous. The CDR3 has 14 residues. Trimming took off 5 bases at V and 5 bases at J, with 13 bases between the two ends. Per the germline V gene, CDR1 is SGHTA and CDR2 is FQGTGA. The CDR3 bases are TGTGCCAGCAGCCCAAAAGGGTCCGACAATGAGCAGTTCTTC. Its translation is CASSPKGSDNEQFF.

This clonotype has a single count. CDR3 nucleotides: TGTGCCAGCAGTGACGTGGGGGCGCAGGTCTATGGCTACACCTTC. This codes for CASSDVGAQVYGYTF. The chain couples TRBV2 to TRBJ1-2, with D possibly matching TRBD1 (6 bases). Between the trimmed V and J ends, which lost 3 bases and 4 bases, there was a span of 15 bases. CDR1 is SNHLY and CDR2 is FYNNEI in the germline V gene. This CDR3 region has 15 residues. The variable domain in full, with the rest retrieved from reference TRBV2 and TRBJ1-2, is EPEVTQTPSHQVTQMGQEVILRCVPISNHLYFYWYRQILGQKVEFLVSFYNNEISEKSEIFDDQFSVERPDGSNFTLKIRSTKLEDSAMYFCASSDVGAQVYGYTFGSGTRLTVV.

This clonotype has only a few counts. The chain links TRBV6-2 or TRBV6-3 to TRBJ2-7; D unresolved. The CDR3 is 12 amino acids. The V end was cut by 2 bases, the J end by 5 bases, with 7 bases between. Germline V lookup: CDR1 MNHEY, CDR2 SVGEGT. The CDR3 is CASSYAANEQYF. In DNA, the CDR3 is TGTGCCAGCAGTTACGCCGCTAACGAGCAGTACTTC.

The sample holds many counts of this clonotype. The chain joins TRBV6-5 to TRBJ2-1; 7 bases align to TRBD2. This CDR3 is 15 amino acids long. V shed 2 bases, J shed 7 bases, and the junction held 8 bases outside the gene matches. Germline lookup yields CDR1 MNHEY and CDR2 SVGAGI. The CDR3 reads CASSYPPSGVNEQFF. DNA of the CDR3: TGTGCCAGCAGTTACCCCCCGAGCGGGGTAAATGAGCAGTTCTTC.

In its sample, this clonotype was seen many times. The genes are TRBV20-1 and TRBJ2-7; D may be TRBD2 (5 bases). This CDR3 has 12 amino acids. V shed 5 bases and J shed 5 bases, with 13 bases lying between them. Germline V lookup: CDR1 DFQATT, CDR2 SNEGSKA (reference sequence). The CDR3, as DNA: TGCAGTGCTCCGAAGGTGAGGGACGAGCAGTACTTC. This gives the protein CSAPKVRDEQYF.

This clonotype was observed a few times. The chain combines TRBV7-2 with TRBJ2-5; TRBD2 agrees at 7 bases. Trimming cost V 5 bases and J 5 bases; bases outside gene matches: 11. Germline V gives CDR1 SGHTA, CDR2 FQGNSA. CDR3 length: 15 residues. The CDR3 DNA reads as TGTGCCAGCAGCGTTCAGCGGGGAGATCGGGAGACCCAGTACTTC. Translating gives CASSVQRGDRETQYF.

CDR3 protein: CASSGTGGMYEQYF. The CDR3 DNA is TGTGCCAGCAGCGGGACAGGGGGAATGTACGAGCAGTACTTC. V and J are TRBV2 and TRBJ2-7, with 11 bases matching TRBD1. CDR3 length: 14 residues. Germline assignment: CDR1 SNHLY and CDR2 FYNNEI. Trimming removed 6 bases from V and 4 bases from J; junction bases left unmatched: 5.

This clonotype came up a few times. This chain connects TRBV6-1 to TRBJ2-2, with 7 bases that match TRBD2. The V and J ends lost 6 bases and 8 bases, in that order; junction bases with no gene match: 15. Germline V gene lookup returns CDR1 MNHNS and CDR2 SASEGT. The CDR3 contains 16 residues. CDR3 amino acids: CASSPPLAGARGELFF. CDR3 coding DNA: TGTGCCAGCAGCCCCCCCCTCGCGGGAGCTCGGGGGGAGCTGTTTTTT.

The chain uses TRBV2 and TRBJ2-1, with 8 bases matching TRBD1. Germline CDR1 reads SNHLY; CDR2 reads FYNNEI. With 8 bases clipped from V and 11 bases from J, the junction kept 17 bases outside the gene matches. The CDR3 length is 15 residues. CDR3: CASRLLSGQGGKQFF. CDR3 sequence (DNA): TGTGCCAGCCGCCTTCTGTCAGGACAGGGAGGTAAGCAGTTCTTC.

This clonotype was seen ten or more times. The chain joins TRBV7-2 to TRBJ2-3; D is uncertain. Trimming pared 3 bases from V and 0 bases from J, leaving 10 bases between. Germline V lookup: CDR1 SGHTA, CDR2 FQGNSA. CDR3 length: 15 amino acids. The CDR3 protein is CASSFGRDSTDTQYF. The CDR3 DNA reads TGTGCCAGCAGCTTCGGACGCGATAGCACAGATACGCAGTATTTT. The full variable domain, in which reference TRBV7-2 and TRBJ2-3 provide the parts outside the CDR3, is GAGVSQSPSNKVTEKGKDVELRCDPISGHTALYWYRQSLGQGLEFLIYFQGNSAPDKSGLPSDRFSAERTGGSVSTLTIQRTQQEDSAVYLCASSFGRDSTDTQYFGPGTRLTVL.

This chain's CDR3 is CASSQDPTGGSYNEQFF. The DNA for the CDR3 is TGTGCCAGCAGCCAAGACCCCACTGGAGGGTCGTACAATGAGCAGTTCTTC. The chain carries TRBV4-2 and TRBJ2-1; the D gene is possibly TRBD2 (6 bases). The CDR3 covers 17 residues. The germline V gene has CDR1 LGHNA and CDR2 YNFKEQ. The ends were cut back, 0 bases at V and 4 bases at J, with 16 bases in the middle.

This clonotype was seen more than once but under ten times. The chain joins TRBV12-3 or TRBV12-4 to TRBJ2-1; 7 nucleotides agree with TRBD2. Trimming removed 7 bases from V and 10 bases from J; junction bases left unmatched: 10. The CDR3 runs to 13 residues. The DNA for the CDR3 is TGTGCCAGCACCTTTAGGGGAGGGATAGAGCAGTTCTTC. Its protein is CASTFRGGIEQFF.

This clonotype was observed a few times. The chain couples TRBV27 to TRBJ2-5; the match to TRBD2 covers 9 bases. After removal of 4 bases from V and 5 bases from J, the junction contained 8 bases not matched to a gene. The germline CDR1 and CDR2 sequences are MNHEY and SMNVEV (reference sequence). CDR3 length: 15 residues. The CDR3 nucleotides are TGTGCCAGCAGTTACCGGCGGGAGGGCTGGGAGACCCAGTACTTC. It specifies CASSYRREGWETQYF.

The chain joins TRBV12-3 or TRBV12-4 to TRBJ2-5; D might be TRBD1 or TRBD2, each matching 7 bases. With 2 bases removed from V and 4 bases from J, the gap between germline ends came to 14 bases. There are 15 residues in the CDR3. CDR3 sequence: CASSLYSRGGETQYF. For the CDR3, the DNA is TGTGCCAGCAGTTTATATTCCAGGGGGGGAGAGACCCAGTACTTC.

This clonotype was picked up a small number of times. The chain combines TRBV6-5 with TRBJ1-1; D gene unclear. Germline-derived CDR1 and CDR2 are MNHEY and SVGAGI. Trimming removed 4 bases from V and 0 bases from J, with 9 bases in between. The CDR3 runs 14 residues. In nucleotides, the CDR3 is TGTGCCAGCAGTTTTGAGAGCATGAACACTGAAGCTTTCTTT. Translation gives CASSFESMNTEAFF.

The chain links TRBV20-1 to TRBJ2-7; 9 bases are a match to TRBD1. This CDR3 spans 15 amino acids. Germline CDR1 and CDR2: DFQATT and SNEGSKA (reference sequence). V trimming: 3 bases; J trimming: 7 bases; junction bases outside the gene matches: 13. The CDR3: CSASAPGQGVREQYF. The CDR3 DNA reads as TGCAGTGCTAGCGCTCCGGGACAGGGAGTGCGGGAGCAGTACTTC.